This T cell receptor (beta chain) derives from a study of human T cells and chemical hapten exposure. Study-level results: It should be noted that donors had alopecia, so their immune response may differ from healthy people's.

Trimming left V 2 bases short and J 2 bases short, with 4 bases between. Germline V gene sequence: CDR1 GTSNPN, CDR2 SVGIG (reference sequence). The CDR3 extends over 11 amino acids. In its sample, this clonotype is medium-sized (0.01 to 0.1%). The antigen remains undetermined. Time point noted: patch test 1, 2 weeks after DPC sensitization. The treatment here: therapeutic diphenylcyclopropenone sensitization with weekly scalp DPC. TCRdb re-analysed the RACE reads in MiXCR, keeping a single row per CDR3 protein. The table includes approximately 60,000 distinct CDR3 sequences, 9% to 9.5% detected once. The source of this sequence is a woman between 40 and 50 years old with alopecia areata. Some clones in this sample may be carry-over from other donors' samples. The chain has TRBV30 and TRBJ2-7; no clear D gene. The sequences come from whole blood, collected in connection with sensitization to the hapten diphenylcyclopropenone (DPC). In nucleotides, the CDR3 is TGTGCCTGGAGTCAGGCCTACGAGCAGTACTTC. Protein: CAWSQAYEQYF.